This entry describes one T cell receptor beta chain. V shed 6 bases, J shed 5 bases, and the junction held 13 bases outside the gene matches. The CDR3 is 16 residues long. In germline, CDR1 is SEHNR, CDR2 FQNEAQ (reference sequence). At a deep level, the assay was run. Original analysis: Filtering differed because ImmunoSEQ produced junction-only sequences that carried no quality scores. Clones were read by immunoSEQ multiplex PCR, and TCRdb kept only the in-frame ones, dropping some. The D gene and trimming were derived from the DNA, and the V and J assignments and clone size from that table. This sample yields approximately 1.5 million clones, of which approximately 98.5% are seen a single time; roughly 0.36% belongs to the top ten. The data belong to a study of shared clonotypes between healthy human individuals.

The TCR was taken from a man in his thirties or forties in good health. Sequenced input: naive CD4+ T cells sorted from blood. Subset: CD45RA+ positively selected. This rearrangement joins TRBV7-9 to TRBJ1-5; 7 nucleotides match TRBD1. CDR3 coding DNA: TGTGCCAGCAGTACCGGGGAAGGGGGCGGTCATCAGCCCCAGCATTTT. Encoded protein: CASSTGEGGGHQPQHF.